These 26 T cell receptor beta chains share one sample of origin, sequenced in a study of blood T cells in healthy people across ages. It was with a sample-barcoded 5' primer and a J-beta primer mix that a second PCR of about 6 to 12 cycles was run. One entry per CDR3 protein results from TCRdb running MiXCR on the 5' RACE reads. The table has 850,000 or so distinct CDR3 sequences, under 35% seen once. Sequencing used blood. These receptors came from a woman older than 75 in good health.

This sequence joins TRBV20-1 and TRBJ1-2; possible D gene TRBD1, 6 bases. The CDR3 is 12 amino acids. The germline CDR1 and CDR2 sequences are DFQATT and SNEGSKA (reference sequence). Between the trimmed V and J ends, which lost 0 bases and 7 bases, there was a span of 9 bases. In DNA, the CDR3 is TGCAGTGCTAGAGAGGGGGCGGGTGGCTACACCTTC. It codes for CSAREGAGGYTF.

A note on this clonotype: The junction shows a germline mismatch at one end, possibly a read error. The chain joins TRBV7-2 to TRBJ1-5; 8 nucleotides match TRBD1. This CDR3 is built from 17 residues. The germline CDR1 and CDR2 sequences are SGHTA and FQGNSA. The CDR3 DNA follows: TGTGCCGGCAGCTTAGGGGCAGGGGGCTATAGCAATCAGCCCCAGCATTTT. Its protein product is CAGSLGAGGYSNQPQHF.

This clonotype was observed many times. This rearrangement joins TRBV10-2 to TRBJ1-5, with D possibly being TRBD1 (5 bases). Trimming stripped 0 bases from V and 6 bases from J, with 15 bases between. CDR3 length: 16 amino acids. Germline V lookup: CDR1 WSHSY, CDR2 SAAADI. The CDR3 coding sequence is TGCGCCAGCAGTGAGTCGCAGGGTGATCGGGCTCAGCCCCAGCATTTT. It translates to CASSESQGDRAQPQHF.

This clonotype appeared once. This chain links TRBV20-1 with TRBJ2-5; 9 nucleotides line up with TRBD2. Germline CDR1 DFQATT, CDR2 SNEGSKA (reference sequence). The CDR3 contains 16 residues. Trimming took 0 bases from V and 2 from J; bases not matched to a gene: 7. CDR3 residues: CSARDLTSGPQETQYF. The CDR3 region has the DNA TGCAGTGCTAGAGATTTAACTAGCGGGCCGCAAGAGACCCAGTACTTC.

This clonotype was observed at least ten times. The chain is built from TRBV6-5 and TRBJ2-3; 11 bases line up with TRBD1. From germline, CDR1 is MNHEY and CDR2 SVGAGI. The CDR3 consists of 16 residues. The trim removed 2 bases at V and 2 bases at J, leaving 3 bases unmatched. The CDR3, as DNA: TGTGCCAGCAGTTACGGGGGACAGGGGGTCACAGATACGCAGTATTTT. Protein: CASSYGGQGVTDTQYF.

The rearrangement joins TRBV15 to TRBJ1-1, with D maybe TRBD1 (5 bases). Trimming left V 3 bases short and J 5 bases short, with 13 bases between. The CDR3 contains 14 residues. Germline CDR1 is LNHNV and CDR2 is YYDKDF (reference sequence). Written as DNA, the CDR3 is TGTGCCACCAGCAGCAGGGTCGGGATAACTGAAGCTTTCTTT. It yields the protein CATSSRVGITEAFF.

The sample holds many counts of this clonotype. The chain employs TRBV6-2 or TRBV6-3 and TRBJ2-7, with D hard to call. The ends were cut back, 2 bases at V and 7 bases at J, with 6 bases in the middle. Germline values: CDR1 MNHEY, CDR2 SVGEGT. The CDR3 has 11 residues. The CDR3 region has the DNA TGTGCCAGCAGTTACGGCAGGGAGCAGTACTTC. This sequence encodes CASSYGREQYF.

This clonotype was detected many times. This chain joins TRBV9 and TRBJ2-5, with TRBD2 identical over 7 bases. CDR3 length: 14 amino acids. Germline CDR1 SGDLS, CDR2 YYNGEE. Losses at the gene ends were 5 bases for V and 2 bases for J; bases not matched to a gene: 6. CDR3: CASSRGGEQETQYF. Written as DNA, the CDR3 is TGTGCCAGCAGTCGTGGGGGGGAACAAGAGACCCAGTACTTC. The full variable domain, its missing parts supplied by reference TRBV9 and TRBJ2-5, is DSGVTQTPKHLITATGQRVTLRCSPRSGDLSVYWYQQSLDQGLQFLIQYYNGEERAKGNILERFSAQQFPDLHSELNLSSLELGDSALYFCASSRGGEQETQYFGPGTRLLVL.

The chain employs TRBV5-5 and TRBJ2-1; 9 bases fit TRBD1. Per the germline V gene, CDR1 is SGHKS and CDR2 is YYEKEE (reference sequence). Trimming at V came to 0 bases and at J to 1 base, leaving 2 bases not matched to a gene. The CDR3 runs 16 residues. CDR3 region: CASSLVGTGSYNEQFF. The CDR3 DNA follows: TGTGCCAGCAGCTTGGTGGGGACAGGGTCCTACAATGAGCAGTTCTTC.

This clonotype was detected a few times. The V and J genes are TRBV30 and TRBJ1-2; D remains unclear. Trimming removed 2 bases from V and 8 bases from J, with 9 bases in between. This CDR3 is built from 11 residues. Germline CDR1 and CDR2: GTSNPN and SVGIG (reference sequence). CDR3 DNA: TGTGCCTGGAGTTACGAGCACGGCTACACCTTC. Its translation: CAWSYEHGYTF. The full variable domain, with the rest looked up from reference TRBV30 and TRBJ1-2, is SQTIHQWPATLVQPVGSPLSLECTVEGTSNPNLYWYRQAAGRGLQLLFYSVGIGQISSEVPQNLSASRPQDRQFILSSKKLLLSDSGFYLCAWSYEHGYTFGSGTRLTVV.

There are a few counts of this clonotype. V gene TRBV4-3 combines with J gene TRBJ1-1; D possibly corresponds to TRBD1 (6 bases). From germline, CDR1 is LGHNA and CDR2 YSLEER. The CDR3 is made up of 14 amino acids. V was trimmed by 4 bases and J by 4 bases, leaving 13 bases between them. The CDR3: CASSRIQGSTEAFF. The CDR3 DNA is TGCGCCAGCAGCCGAATACAGGGAAGCACTGAAGCTTTCTTT.

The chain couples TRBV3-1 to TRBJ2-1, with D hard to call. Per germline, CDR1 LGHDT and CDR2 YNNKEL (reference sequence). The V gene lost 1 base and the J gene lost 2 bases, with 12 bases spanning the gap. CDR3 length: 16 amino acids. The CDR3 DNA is TGTGCCAGCAGCCAAGTAAGGGTAGCCCCCTACAATGAGCAGTTCTTC. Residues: CASSQVRVAPYNEQFF.

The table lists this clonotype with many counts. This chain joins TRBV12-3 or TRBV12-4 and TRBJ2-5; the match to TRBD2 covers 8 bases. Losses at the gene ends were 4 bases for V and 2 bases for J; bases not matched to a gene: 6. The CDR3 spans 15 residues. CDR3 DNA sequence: TGTGCCAGCAGTTATTCTATAGCGGGACAAGAGACCCAGTACTTC. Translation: CASSYSIAGQETQYF.

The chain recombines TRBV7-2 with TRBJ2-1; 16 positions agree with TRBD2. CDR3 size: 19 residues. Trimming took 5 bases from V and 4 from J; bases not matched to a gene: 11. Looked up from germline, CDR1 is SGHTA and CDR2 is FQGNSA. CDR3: CASSKPGLAGGRSYNEQFF. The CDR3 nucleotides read TGTGCCAGCAGCAAGCCGGGACTAGCGGGGGGGAGAAGTTACAATGAGCAGTTCTTC.

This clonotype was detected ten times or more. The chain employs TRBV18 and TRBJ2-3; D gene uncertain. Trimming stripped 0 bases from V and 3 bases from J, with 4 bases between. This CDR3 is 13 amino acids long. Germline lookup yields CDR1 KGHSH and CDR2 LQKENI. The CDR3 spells CASSPPLTDTQYF. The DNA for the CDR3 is TGTGCCAGCTCACCACCCCTTACAGATACGCAGTATTTT.

The CDR3 is CASSYGTGGSNQPQHF. The DNA of the CDR3 is TGTGCCAGCAGTTACGGGACAGGGGGGAGCAATCAGCCCCAGCATTTT. The chain carries TRBV27 and TRBJ1-5, with TRBD1 identical over 11 bases. Germline trimming cut 4 bases from V and 1 base from J; bases unmatched to any gene: 3. Germline assignment: CDR1 MNHEY and CDR2 SMNVEV (reference sequence). This CDR3 is 16 amino acids long.

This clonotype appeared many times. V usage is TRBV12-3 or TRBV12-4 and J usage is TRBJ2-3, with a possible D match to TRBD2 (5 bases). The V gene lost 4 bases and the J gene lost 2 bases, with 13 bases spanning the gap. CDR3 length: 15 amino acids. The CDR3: CASSSQLDPTDTQYF. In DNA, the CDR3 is TGTGCCAGCAGTTCCCAACTAGACCCCACAGATACGCAGTATTTT.

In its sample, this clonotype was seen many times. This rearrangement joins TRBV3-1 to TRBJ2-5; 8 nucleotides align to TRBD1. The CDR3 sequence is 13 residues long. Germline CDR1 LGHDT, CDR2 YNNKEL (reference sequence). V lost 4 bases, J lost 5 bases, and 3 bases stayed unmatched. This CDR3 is CASSPDREETQYF. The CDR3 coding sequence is TGTGCCAGCAGCCCGGACAGGGAGGAGACCCAGTACTTC.

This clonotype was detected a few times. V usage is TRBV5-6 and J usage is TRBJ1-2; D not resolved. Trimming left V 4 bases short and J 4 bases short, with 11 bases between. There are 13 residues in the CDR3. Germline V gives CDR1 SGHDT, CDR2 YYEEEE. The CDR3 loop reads CASSQTKGYGYTF. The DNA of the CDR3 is TGTGCCAGCAGCCAAACAAAGGGCTATGGCTACACCTTC. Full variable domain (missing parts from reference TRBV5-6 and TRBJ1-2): DAGVTQSPTHLIKTRGQQVTLRCSPKSGHDTVSWYQQALGQGPQFIFQYYEEEERQRGNFPDRFSGHQFPNYSSELNVNALLLGDSALYLCASSQTKGYGYTFGSGTRLTVV.

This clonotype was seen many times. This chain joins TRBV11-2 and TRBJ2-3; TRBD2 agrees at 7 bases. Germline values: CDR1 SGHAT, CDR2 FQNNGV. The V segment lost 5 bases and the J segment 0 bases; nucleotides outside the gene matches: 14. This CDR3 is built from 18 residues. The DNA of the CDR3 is TGTGCCAGCAGCCCCGCAAGGTTTGGGGAGGGTAGCACAGATACGCAGTATTTT. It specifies CASSPARFGEGSTDTQYF.

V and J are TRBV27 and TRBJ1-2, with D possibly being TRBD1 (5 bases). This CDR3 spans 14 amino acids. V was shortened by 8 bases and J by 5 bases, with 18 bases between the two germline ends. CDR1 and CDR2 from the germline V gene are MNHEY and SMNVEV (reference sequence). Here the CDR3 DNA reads TGTGCCAGCGGTTCGGTTTCAAGGGGTTATGGCTACACCTTC. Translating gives CASGSVSRGYGYTF.

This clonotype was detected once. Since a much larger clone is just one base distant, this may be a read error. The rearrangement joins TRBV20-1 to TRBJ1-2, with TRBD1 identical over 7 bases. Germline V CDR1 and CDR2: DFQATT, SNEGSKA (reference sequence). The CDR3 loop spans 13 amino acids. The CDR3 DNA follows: TGCAGTGTTAGAGATAATGGAGACAGGGCCTACACCTTC. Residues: CSVRDNGDRAYTF.

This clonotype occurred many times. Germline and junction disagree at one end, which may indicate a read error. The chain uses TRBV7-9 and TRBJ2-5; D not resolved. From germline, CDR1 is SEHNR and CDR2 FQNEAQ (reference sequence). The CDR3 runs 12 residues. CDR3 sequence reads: CTSSPAGETQYF. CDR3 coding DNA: TGTACCAGCAGCCCAGCTGGAGAGACCCAGTACTTC.

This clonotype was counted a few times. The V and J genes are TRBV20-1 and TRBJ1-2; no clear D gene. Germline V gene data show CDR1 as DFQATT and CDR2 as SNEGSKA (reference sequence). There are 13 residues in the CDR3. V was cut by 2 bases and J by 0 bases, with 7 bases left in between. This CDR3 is CSARSSTNYGYTF. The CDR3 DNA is TGCAGTGCTAGAAGCTCGACTAACTATGGCTACACCTTC.

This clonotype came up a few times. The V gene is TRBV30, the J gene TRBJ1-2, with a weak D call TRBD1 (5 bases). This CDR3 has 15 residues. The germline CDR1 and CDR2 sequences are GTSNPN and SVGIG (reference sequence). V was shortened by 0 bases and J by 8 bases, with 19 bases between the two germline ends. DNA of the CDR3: TGTGCCTGGAGTGTATGGGGCTTAAGGGGAAAAGGCTACACCTTC. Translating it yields CAWSVWGLRGKGYTF.

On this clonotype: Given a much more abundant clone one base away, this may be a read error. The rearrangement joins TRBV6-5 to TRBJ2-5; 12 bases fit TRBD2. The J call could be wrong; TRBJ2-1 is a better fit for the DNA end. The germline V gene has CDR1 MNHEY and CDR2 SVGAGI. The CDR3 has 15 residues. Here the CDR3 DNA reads TGTGCCAGCAGACCCGGACTAGCGGGGCAAGAGACCCAGTTCTTC. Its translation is CASRPGLAGQETQFF.